The following is a T cell receptor beta chain sequence with its context. This sample was included in a study of blood T cells in healthy people across ages. J gave up 6 bases and V 4 bases, and 7 bases lay outside the gene matches. Germline lookup yields CDR1 SGHVS and CDR2 FQNEAQ. The CDR3 runs to 15 residues. With a J-beta primer mix and a sample-barcoded 5' primer, a second PCR ran about 7 to 12 cycles. In TCRdb, the 5' RACE reads were re-called with MiXCR into one record per CDR3 protein. The table lists 1,800,000 or so distinct CDR3 sequences, 39% of them singletons. Sequencing was carried out using blood. The genes are TRBV7-8 and TRBJ2-2; 8 bases fit TRBD1. This receptor was taken from a human donor in good health. In DNA form, the CDR3 reads TGTGCCAGCAGCTCTATCAGGGGGCGTGCCGGGGAGCTGTTTTTT. Protein product: CASSSIRGRAGELFF.